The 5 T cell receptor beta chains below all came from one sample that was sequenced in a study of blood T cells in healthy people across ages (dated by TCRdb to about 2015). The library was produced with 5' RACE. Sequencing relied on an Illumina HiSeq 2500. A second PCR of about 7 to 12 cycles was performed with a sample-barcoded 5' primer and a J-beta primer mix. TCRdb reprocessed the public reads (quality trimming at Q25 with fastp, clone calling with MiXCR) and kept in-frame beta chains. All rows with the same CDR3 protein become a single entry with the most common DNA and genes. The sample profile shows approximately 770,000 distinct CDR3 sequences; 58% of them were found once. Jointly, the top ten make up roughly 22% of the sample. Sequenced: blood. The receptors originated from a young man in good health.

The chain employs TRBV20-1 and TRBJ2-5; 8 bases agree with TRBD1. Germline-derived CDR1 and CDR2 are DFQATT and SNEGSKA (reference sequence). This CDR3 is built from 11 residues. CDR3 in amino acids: CRAPYRGEQYF. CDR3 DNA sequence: TGCAGAGCCCCATACAGGGGGGAGCAGTACTTC.

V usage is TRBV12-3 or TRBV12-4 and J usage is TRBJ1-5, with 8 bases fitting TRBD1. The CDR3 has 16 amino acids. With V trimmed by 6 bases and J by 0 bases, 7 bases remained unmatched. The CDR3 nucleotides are TGTGCCAGCAGGCCTGGGACAGGTCTTAGCAATCAGCCCCAGCATTTT. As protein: CASRPGTGLSNQPQHF.

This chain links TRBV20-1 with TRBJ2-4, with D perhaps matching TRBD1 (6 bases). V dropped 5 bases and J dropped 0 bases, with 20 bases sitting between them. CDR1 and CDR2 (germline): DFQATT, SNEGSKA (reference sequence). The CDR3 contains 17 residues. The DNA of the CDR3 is TGCAGTGCTGCCTTGGGGGAAGGGGGTTTAGCCAAAAACATTCAGTACTTC. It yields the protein CSAALGEGGLAKNIQYF.

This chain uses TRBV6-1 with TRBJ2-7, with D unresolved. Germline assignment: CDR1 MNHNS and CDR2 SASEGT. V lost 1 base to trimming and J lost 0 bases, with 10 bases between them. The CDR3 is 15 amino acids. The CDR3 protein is CASSEGTSSSYEQYF. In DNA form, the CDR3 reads TGTGCCAGCAGTGAAGGTACCAGTAGCTCCTACGAGCAGTACTTC.

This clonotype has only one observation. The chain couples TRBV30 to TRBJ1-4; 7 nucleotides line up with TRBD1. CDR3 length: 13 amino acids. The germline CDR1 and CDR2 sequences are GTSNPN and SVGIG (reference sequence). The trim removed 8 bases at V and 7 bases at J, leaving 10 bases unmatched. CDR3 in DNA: TGTGCCAAACTAGACAGGGCGAGTGAAAAACTGTTTTTT. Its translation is CAKLDRASEKLFF.